The 10 T cell receptor beta chains below were found in one sample sequenced in a study of blood T cell repertoires in COVID-19. Assay used: immunoSEQ multiplex PCR; TCRdb lists only in-frame clones, some missing. The sample holds 200,000 or so clones, about 86% seen once. The sequenced sample consisted of PBMCs or T cells enriched from blood (not recorded which). The receptor source for this set is a woman between 40 and 50 years old with acute COVID-19.

In this sample, this clone turned up once. The CDR3 here is CASSVGSLGPQETQYF. In DNA form, the CDR3 reads TGTGCCAGCAGCGTGGGATCCCTGGGGCCCCAAGAGACCCAGTACTTC. J is TRBJ2-5 and V is TRBV7-2; D perhaps matches TRBD1 (5 bases). CDR1 is SGHTA, CDR2 FQGNSA, per germline. The CDR3 runs to 16 residues. Trimming cost V 5 bases and J 1 base, with 17 bases left between them.

The chain uses TRBV6-5 and TRBJ1-2, with 8 bases aligning to TRBD1. The CDR3 is 15 residues long. V shed 6 bases and J 5 bases; nucleotides not matched to a gene: 11. From germline, CDR1 is MNHEY and CDR2 SVGAGI. CDR3 loop: CASSNRGSGKYGYTF. CDR3 coding DNA: TGTGCCAGCAGCAACAGGGGGAGTGGGAAGTATGGCTACACCTTC.

This sequence joins TRBV9 and TRBJ1-3, with TRBD1 matching 7 bases. The germline V gene encodes CDR1 SGDLS and CDR2 YYNGEE. CDR3 length: 17 amino acids. Germline trimming cut 0 bases from V and 0 bases from J; bases unmatched to any gene: 6. The CDR3 DNA reads as TGTGCCAGCAGCGTAGCGGGGACAGACCCCTCTGGAAACACCATATATTTT. Translated, it gives CASSVAGTDPSGNTIYF.

This chain links TRBV11-2 with TRBJ1-1, with D possibly being TRBD1 (5 bases). Trimming took 5 bases from V and 0 from J, leaving 16 bases between them. The length of the CDR3 is 16 residues. Germline assignment: CDR1 SGHAT and CDR2 FQNNGV. CDR3 sequence: CASSRGLLRMNTEAFF. The DNA of the CDR3 is TGTGCCAGCAGCCGGGGACTGCTAAGAATGAACACTGAAGCTTTCTTT. Combining the CDR3 with reference TRBV11-2 and TRBJ1-1 gives the whole variable domain EAGVAQSPRYKIIEKRQSVAFWCNPISGHATLYWYQQILGQGPKLLIQFQNNGVVDDSQLPKDRFSAERLKGVDSTLKIQPAKLEDSAVYLCASSRGLLRMNTEAFFGQGTRLTVV.

This sequence joins TRBV7-2 and TRBJ2-1; D unresolved. In germline, CDR1 is SGHTA, CDR2 FQGNSA. The CDR3 extends over 15 amino acids. Trimming took 7 bases from V and 0 from J, leaving 13 bases between them. The DNA of the CDR3 is TGTGCCAGCATCCGCGGTATTTTCTCCTACAATGAGCAGTTCTTC. Amino acid sequence: CASIRGIFSYNEQFF. The full variable domain, its missing parts supplied by reference TRBV7-2 and TRBJ2-1, is GAGVSQSPSNKVTEKGKDVELRCDPISGHTALYWYRQSLGQGLEFLIYFQGNSAPDKSGLPSDRFSAERTGGSVSTLTIQRTQQEDSAVYLCASIRGIFSYNEQFFGPGTRLTVL.

The genes are TRBV24-1 and TRBJ2-2; a possible D gene is TRBD2 (6 bases). V shed 9 bases and J shed 0 bases, with 10 bases lying between them. The germline gives CDR1 KGHDR, CDR2 SFDVKD. The CDR3 length is 14 residues. CDR3: CATELATNTGELFF. CDR3 in DNA: TGTGCCACCGAACTAGCAACGAACACCGGGGAGCTGTTTTTT.

This chain uses TRBV10-3 with TRBJ1-5, with TRBD1 matching 9 bases. V gave up 3 bases and J gave up 7 bases; unmatched junction bases: 10. The CDR3 is 16 residues long. Germline values: CDR1 ENHRY, CDR2 SYGVKD. CDR3 amino acids: CAISDSPGQGGQPQHF. The CDR3 DNA reads TGTGCCATCAGTGACTCTCCGGGACAGGGAGGCCAGCCCCAGCATTTT.

The rearrangement links TRBV6-2 or TRBV6-3 to TRBJ2-5, with 10 bases matching TRBD2. Germline lookup yields CDR1 MNHEY and CDR2 SVGEGT. The junction had 20 bases not matched to a gene; V was cut back by 3 bases and J by 4 bases. CDR3 length: 20 residues. CDR3: CASSYSALASGSDRGETQYF. The DNA of the CDR3 is TGTGCCAGCAGTTATTCCGCTTTGGCTAGCGGGAGTGACCGAGGAGAGACCCAGTACTTC.

The chain employs TRBV28 and TRBJ2-1, with 7 bases that match TRBD2. The CDR3 totals 16 residues. The germline gives CDR1 MDHEN, CDR2 SYDVKM. J lost 4 bases, V lost 5 bases, and 11 bases had no gene match. In nucleotides, the CDR3 is TGTGCCAGCAGTGCCCCCGGGACTACATCATACAATGAGCAGTTCTTC. This codes for CASSAPGTTSYNEQFF.

The gene calls are TRBV4-1 and TRBJ1-1; D may be TRBD1 (6 bases). The CDR3 is 15 residues long. The V and J ends lost 3 bases and 7 bases respectively, with 18 bases between them. The germline CDR1 and CDR2 sequences are MGHRA and YSYEKL. CDR3 residues: CASSQAHRDLSEAFF. In DNA form, the CDR3 reads TGCGCCAGCAGCCAGGCCCACAGGGATCTCAGTGAAGCTTTCTTT.